This T cell receptor (beta chain) was identified during a study of T-cell memory formation after mild COVID-19. Study background: In these data, TCR clusters were largely donor specific. Study results and limitations: Most CD4+ clones that shrank were in CM and EM, while CD8+ ones turned up in EMRA.

Remarks on this clonotype: The antigen is unknown.

The CDR3 length is 16 residues. V was trimmed by 4 bases and J by 0 bases, leaving 19 bases between them. In germline, CDR1 is DFQATT, CDR2 SNEGSKA (reference sequence). Barcoded TCR alpha and TCR beta cDNA libraries with UMIs came from 5'RACE using constant-segment primers. TCRdb recomputed calls from the 5' RACE reads with MiXCR, one row per CDR3 protein. The repertoire has under 300,000 distinct CDR3 sequences, about a sixth of them found once; the top ten carry approximately 3.5%. The sequence came from a young man who had mild COVID-19 (a few samples of this study predate the infection). Cell type and time point are not known. The chain is built from TRBV20-1 and TRBJ2-7; D could derive from TRBD1 or TRBD2 (6 bases each). Material for sequencing was PBMCs or a T cell subset sorted from them (not recorded which). The DNA for the CDR3 is TGCAGTGCTATCGCACAGGGCGGGGCATTCTCCTACGAGCAGTACTTC. Translation gives CSAIAQGGAFSYEQYF.